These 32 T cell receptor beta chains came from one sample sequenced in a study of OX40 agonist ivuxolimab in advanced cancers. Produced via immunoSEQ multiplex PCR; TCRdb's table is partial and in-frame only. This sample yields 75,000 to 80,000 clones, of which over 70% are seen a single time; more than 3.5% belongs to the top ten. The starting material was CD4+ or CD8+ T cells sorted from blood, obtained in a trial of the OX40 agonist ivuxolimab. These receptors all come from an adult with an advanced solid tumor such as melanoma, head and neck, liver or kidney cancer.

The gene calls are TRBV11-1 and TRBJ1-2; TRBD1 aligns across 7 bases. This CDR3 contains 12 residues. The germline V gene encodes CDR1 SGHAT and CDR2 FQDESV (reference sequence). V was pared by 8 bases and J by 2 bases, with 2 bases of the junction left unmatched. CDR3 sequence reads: CASDRANYGYTF. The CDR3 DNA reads TGTGCCAGCGACAGGGCCAACTATGGCTACACCTTC.

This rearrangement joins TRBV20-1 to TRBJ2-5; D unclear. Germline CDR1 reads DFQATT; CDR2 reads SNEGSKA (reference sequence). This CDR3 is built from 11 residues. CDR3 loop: CSANSQETQYF. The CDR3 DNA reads TGCAGCGCCAACTCCCAAGAGACCCAGTACTTC.

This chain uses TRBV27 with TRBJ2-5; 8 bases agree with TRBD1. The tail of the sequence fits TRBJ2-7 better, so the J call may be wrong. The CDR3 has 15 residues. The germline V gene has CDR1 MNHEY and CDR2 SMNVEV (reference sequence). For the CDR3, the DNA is TGTGCCAGCCGCGGACAGGGTTTGAGCTCCTACGAGCAGTACTTC. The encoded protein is CASRGQGLSSYEQYF.

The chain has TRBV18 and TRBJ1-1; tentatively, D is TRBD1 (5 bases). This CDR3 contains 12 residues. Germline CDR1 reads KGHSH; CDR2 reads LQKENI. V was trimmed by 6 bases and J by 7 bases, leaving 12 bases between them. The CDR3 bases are TGTGCCAGCTCTCCCGAGGGGTTTGAAGCTTTCTTT. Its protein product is CASSPEGFEAFF.

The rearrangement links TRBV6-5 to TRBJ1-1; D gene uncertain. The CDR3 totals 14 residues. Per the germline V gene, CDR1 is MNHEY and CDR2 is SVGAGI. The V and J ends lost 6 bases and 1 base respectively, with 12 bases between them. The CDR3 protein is CASSPSGRNTEAFF. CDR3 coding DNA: TGTGCCAGCAGCCCCTCGGGCAGGAACACTGAAGCTTTCTTT.

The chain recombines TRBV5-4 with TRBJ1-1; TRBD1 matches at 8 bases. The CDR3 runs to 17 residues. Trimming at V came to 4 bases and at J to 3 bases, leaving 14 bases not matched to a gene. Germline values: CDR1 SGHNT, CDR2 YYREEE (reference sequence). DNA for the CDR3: TGTGCCAGCAGCCACCCTGGACAGGGAATGGTGGACACTGAAGCTTTCTTT. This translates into CASSHPGQGMVDTEAFF.

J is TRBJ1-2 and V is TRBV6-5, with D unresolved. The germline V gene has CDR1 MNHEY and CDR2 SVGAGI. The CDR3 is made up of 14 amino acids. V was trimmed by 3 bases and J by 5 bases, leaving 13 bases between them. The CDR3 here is CASSYSSSGYGYTF. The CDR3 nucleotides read TGTGCCAGCAGTTATTCCAGTTCGGGATATGGCTACACCTTC.

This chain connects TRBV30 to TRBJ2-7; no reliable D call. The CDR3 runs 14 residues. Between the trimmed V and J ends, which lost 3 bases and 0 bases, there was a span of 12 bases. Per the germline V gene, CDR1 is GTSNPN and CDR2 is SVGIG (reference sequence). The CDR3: CAWSPYGVSYEQYF. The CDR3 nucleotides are TGTGCCTGGAGCCCGTATGGGGTCTCCTACGAGCAGTACTTC. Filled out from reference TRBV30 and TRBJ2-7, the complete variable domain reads SQTIHQWPATLVQPVGSPLSLECTVEGTSNPNLYWYRQAAGRGLQLLFYSVGIGQISSEVPQNLSASRPQDRQFILSSKKLLLSDSGFYLCAWSPYGVSYEQYFGPGTRLTVT.

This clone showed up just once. The CDR3 nucleotides are TGTGCCAGCTCACCAAGGGGGACAGGGGGCAGCTACGAGCAGTACTTC. The encoded protein is CASSPRGTGGSYEQYF. The chain has TRBV18 and TRBJ2-7; 12 positions agree with TRBD1. Germline V gene sequence: CDR1 KGHSH, CDR2 LQKENI. Trimming took 2 bases from V and 3 from J; bases not matched to a gene: 5. The CDR3 spans 16 residues.

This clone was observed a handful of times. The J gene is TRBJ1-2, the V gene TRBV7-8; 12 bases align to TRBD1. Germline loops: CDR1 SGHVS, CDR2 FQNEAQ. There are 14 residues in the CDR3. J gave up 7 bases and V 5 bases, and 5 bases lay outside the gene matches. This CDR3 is CASSLGQGASGYTF. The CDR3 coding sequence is TGTGCCAGCAGCCTGGGACAGGGGGCCAGTGGCTACACCTTC. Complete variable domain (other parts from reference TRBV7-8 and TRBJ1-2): GAGVSQSPRYKVAKRGQDVALRCDPISGHVSLFWYQQALGQGPEFLTYFQNEAQLDKSGLPSDRFFAERPEGSVSTLKIQRTQQEDSAVYLCASSLGQGASGYTFGSGTRLTVV.

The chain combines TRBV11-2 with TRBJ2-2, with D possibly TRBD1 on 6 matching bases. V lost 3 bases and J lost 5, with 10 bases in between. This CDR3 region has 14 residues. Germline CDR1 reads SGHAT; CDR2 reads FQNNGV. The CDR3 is CASSFQGTTGELFF. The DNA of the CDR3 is TGTGCCAGCAGCTTCCAGGGGACAACCGGGGAGCTGTTTTTT.

CDR3 loop: CASRRGSLSNEKLFF. The CDR3 DNA reads as TGCGCCAGCAGGCGGGGCAGCCTGTCTAATGAAAAACTGTTTTTT. This chain uses TRBV5-1 with TRBJ1-4; tentative D call: TRBD1 (5 bases). The germline gives CDR1 SGHRS, CDR2 YFSETQ. The CDR3 runs to 15 residues. The V and J ends lost 5 bases and 3 bases respectively, with 14 bases between them.

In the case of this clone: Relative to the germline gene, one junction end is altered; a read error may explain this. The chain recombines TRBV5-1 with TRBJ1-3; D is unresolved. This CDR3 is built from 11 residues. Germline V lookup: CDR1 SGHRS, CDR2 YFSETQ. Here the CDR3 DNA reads TGTGCCAGCAGCTACCTGAACACCATATATTTT. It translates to CASSYLNTIYF.

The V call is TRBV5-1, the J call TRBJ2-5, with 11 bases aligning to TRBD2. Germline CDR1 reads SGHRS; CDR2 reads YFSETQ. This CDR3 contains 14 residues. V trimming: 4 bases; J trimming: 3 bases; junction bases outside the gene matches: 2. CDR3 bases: TGCGCCAGCAGCGGGGGACTAGCGGAAGAGACCCAGTACTTC. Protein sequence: CASSGGLAEETQYF.

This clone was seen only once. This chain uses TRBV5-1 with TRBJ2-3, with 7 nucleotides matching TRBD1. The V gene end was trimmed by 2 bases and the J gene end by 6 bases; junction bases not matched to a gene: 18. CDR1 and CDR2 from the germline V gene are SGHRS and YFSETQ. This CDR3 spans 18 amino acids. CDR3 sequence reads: CASSFGQEIASPRDTQYF. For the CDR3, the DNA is TGCGCCAGCAGCTTCGGACAGGAGATCGCCTCACCTCGGGATACGCAGTATTTT.

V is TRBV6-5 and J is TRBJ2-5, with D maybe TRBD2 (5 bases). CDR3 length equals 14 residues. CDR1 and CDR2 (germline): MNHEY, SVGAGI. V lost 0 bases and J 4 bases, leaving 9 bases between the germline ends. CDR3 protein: CASSYSLGRETQYF. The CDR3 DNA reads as TGTGCCAGCAGTTACTCCTTAGGGAGAGAGACCCAGTACTTC.

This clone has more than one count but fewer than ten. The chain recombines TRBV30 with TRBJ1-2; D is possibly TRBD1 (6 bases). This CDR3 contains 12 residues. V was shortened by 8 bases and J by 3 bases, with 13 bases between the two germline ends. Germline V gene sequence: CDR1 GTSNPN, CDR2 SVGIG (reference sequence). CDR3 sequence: CAGGQGYYGYTF. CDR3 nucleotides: TGTGCCGGTGGGCAGGGGTACTATGGCTACACCTTC.

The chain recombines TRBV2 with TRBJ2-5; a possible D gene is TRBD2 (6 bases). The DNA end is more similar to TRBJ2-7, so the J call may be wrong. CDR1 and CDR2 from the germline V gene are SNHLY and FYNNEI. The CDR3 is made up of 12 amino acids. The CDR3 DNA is TGTGCCAGCAGGGAGGGTTGGTACGAGCAGTACTTC. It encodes CASREGWYEQYF.

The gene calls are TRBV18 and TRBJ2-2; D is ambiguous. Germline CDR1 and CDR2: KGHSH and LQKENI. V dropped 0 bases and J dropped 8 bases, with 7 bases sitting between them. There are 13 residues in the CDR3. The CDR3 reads CASSPPGSGELFF. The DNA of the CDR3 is TGTGCCAGCTCACCACCGGGTAGTGGGGAGCTGTTTTTT.

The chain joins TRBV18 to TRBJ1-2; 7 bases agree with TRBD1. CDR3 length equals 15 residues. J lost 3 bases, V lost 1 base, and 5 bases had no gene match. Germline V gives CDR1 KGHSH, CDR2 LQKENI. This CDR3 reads CASSPRQGEHYGYTF. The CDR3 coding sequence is TGTGCCAGCTCACCACGGCAGGGGGAACACTATGGCTACACCTTC.

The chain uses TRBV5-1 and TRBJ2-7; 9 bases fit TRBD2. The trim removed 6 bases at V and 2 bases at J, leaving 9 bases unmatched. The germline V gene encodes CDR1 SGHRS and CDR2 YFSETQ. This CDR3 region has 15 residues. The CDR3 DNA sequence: TGCGCCAGCAAAGTATTAGCGGGGGAGACCTACGAGCAGTACTTC. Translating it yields CASKVLAGETYEQYF.

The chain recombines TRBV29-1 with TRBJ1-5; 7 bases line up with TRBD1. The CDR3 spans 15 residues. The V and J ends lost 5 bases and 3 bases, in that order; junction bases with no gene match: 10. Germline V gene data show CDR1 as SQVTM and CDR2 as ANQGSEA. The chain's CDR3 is CSVLTTGSANQPQHF. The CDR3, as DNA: TGCAGCGTTTTAACGACAGGGAGTGCCAATCAGCCCCAGCATTTT.

CDR3 nucleotides: TGTGCCAGCCGGGGGGATGCAACTAATGAAAAACTGTTTTTT. Translating it yields CASRGDATNEKLFF. The chain has TRBV2 and TRBJ1-4, with D possibly being TRBD1 (5 bases). The CDR3 sequence is 14 residues long. Trimming took 8 bases from V and 0 from J, leaving 10 bases between them. Per germline, CDR1 SNHLY and CDR2 FYNNEI.

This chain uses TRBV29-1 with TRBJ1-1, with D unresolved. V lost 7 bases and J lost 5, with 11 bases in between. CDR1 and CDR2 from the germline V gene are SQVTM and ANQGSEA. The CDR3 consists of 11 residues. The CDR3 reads CSAFTDTEAFF. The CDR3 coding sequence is TGCAGCGCCTTTACAGATACTGAAGCTTTCTTT. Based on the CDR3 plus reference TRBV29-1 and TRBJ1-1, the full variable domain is SAVISQKPSRDICQRGTSLTIQCQVDSQVTMMFWYRQQPGQSLTLIATANQGSEATYESGFVIDKFPISRPNLTFSTLTVSNMSPEDSSIYLCSAFTDTEAFFGQGTRLTVV.

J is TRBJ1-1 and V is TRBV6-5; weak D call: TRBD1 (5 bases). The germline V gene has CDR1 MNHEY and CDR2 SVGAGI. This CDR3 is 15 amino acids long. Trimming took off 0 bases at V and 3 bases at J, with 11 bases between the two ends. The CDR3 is CASSYSIQDHTEAFF. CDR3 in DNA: TGTGCCAGCAGTTACTCAATACAGGATCACACTGAAGCTTTCTTT.

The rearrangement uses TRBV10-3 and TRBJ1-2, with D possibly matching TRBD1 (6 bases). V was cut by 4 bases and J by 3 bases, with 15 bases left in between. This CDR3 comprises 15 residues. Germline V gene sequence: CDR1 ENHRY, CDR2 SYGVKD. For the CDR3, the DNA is TGTGCCATCAGTGGGAGACAGGACACAGACTATGGCTACACCTTC. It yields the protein CAISGRQDTDYGYTF.

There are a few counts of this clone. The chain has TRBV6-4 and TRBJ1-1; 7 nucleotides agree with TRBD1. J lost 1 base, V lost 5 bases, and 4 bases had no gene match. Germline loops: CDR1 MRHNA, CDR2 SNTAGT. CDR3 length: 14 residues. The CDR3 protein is CASSWDRPNTEAFF. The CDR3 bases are TGTGCCAGCAGTTGGGACAGACCGAACACTGAAGCTTTCTTT.

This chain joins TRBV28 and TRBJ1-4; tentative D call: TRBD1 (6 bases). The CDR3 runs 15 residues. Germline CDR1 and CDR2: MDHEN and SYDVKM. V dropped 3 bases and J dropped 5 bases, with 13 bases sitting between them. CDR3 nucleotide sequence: TGTGCCAGCAGTTTGGCGGACAGAAAGAATGAAAAACTGTTTTTT. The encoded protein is CASSLADRKNEKLFF.

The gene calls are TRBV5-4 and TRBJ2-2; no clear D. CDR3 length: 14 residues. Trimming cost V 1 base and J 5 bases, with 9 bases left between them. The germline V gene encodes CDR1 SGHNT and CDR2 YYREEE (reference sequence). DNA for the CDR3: TGTGCCAGCAGCTTGTCTGGTGGGACCGGGGAGCTGTTTTTT. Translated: CASSLSGGTGELFF.

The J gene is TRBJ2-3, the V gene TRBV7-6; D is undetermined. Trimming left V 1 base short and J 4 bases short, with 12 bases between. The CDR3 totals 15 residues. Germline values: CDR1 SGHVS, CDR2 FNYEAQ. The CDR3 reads CASSLVGSRPDTQYF. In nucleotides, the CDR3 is TGTGCCAGCAGCTTAGTGGGGTCCAGGCCAGATACGCAGTATTTT.

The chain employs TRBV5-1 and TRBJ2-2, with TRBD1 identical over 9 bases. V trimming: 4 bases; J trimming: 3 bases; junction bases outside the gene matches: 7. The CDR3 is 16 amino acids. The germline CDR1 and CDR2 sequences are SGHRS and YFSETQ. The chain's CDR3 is CASSDPRQGDTGELFF. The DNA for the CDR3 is TGCGCCAGCAGCGACCCCAGACAGGGGGACACCGGGGAGCTGTTTTTT.

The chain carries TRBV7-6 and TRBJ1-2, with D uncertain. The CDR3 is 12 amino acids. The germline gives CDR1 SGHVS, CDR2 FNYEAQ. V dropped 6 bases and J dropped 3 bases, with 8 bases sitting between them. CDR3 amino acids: CASSAGDYGYTF. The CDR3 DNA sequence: TGTGCCAGCAGTGCCGGGGACTATGGCTACACCTTC.